These 18 T cell receptor beta chains originate from one sample sequenced in a study of CD8+CD57+ T cells in acquired aplastic anemia. TCR beta VDJ and CDR3 profiling used genomic DNA as template. TCRdb itself ran the reads through MiXCR, one entry per CDR3 protein. Counted here are about 220,000 distinct CDR3 sequences, 34% occurring once; the ten biggest clones make up more than 0.95%. The sample comprised sorted CD4+, CD8+, or CD8+CD57+ T cells (not recorded which) from PBMCs. The receptors were gathered from a human donor in good health, serving as a control.

The chain recombines TRBV24-1 with TRBJ1-2, with a tentative D call TRBD1 (6 bases). This CDR3 has 13 residues. The germline V and J ends were trimmed by 5 bases and 5 bases, with 11 bases remaining between them. Germline assignment: CDR1 KGHDR and CDR2 SFDVKD. Here the CDR3 reads CATSGGTSYGYTF. The CDR3 DNA sequence: TGTGCCACCAGTGGAGGGACATCATATGGCTACACCTTC.

The genes are TRBV3-1 and TRBJ1-2; D ambiguous. Between the trimmed V and J ends, which lost 3 bases and 1 base, there was a span of 9 bases. The CDR3 is 14 residues long. Germline values: CDR1 LGHDT, CDR2 YNNKEL (reference sequence). The CDR3 DNA reads TGTGCCAGCAGCCATCTAGGATTTAACTATGGCTACACCTTC. Translating it yields CASSHLGFNYGYTF.

The chain is built from TRBV2 and TRBJ2-7, with 7 nucleotides matching TRBD1. V shed 4 bases, J shed 0 bases, and the junction held 3 bases outside the gene matches. The CDR3 has 14 residues. The germline gives CDR1 SNHLY, CDR2 FYNNEI. CDR3 residues: CASSVDRVSYEQYF. The CDR3 DNA reads as TGTGCCAGCAGTGTCGACAGGGTCTCCTACGAGCAGTACTTC. The full variable domain, completed using reference TRBV2 and TRBJ2-7, is EPEVTQTPSHQVTQMGQEVILRCVPISNHLYFYWYRQILGQKVEFLVSFYNNEISEKSEIFDDQFSVERPDGSNFTLKIRSTKLEDSAMYFCASSVDRVSYEQYFGPGTRLTVT.

This clonotype was seen many times. The chain has TRBV20-1 and TRBJ1-1; D gene unclear. The CDR3 contains 13 residues. The germline V gene encodes CDR1 DFQATT and CDR2 SNEGSKA (reference sequence). Deletions cut 0 bases from V and 3 bases from J, with 8 bases between. CDR3: CSAREGVDTEAFF. The CDR3 DNA reads TGCAGTGCTAGAGAGGGCGTGGACACTGAAGCTTTCTTT.

This clonotype was detected ten times or more. J is TRBJ2-7 and V is TRBV7-9; 9 bases are a match to TRBD1. The CDR3 consists of 15 residues. The ends lost 5 bases at V and 1 base at J; junction bases unmatched: 6. Germline CDR1 is SEHNR and CDR2 is FQNEAQ (reference sequence). The CDR3 nucleotides read TGTGCCAGCAGCCCAGGACAGGGGTTATCCTACGAGCAGTACTTC. This codes for CASSPGQGLSYEQYF.

This clonotype was picked up a small number of times. The chain employs TRBV5-1 and TRBJ1-4; D gene ambiguous. V lost 0 bases to trimming and J lost 4 bases, with 10 bases between them. The CDR3 is made up of 15 amino acids. Germline CDR1 SGHRS, CDR2 YFSETQ. The CDR3 region has the DNA TGCGCCAGCAGCTTGGGTACGTGGGGTAATGAAAAACTGTTTTTT. This codes for CASSLGTWGNEKLFF.

This clonotype was recorded once. A much bigger clone sits one base away, suggesting this may be a read error. For the CDR3, the DNA is TGCGCCAGCAGCCAAGACCTTAAGAGTAGAGAGCAGTACTTC. It specifies CASSQDLKSREQYF. V and J are TRBV7-8 and TRBJ2-7; D unclear. The CDR3 extends over 14 amino acids. Germline V lookup: CDR1 SGHVS, CDR2 FQNEAQ. Drawing the rest from reference TRBV7-8 and TRBJ2-7, the complete variable domain is GAGVSQSPRYKVAKRGQDVALRCDPISGHVSLFWYQQALGQGPEFLTYFQNEAQLDKSGLPSDRFFAERPEGSVSTLKIQRTQQEDSAVYLCASSQDLKSREQYFGPGTRLTVT.

The genes are TRBV7-8 and TRBJ2-3; 10 bases line up with TRBD2. Germline CDR1 reads SGHVS; CDR2 reads FQNEAQ. The CDR3 extends over 16 amino acids. V trimming: 5 bases; J trimming: 5 bases; junction bases outside the gene matches: 10. CDR3 sequence reads: CASSPSGRGQGDTQYF. The CDR3 bases are TGTGCCAGCAGCCCGAGCGGGAGGGGGCAGGGAGATACGCAGTATTTT.

The chain joins TRBV19 to TRBJ1-6; 8 bases match TRBD1. J lost 13 bases, V lost 9 bases, and 11 bases had no gene match. The germline V gene encodes CDR1 LNHDA and CDR2 SQIVND (reference sequence). This CDR3 comprises 13 residues. CDR3 sequence reads: CASNHQGAGPLHF. CDR3 sequence (DNA): TGTGCCAGCAACCACCAGGGGGCAGGCCCCCTCCACTTT.

The chain couples TRBV7-8 to TRBJ2-7; TRBD1 matches at 11 bases. CDR3 length: 16 residues. Losses at the gene ends were 4 bases for V and 4 bases for J; bases not matched to a gene: 9. From germline, CDR1 is SGHVS and CDR2 FQNEAQ. CDR3 in DNA: TGTGCCAGCAGCTCAAGGGTGGGGACAGGGGGATACGAGCAGTACTTC. Its translation: CASSSRVGTGGYEQYF.

The J gene is TRBJ2-2, the V gene TRBV7-3; 14 bases are a match to TRBD2. With 5 bases clipped from V and 4 bases from J, the junction kept 6 bases outside the gene matches. The CDR3 runs 17 residues. Germline CDR1 SGHTA, CDR2 FQGTGA. The CDR3 nucleotides are TGTGCCAGCAGCGAGCCGGGGACTAGCGGGAGCACCGGGGAGCTGTTTTTT. Encoded protein: CASSEPGTSGSTGELFF.

Comment on this clonotype: A single base separates this from a much larger clone, so it may be a read error. V usage is TRBV6-5 and J usage is TRBJ2-7; perhaps TRBD1 as D (6 bases). Deletions cut 2 bases from V and 3 bases from J, with 14 bases between. CDR3 length equals 15 residues. Germline V gives CDR1 MNHEY, CDR2 SVGAGI. The CDR3 is CASSYIRGRGYEQYF. The CDR3 nucleotides are TGTGCCAGCAGTTACATCCGGGGCAGGGGCTACGAGCAGTACTTC.

For this clonotype: One base away lies a much larger clone, so this may be a sequencing read error. The genes are TRBV24-1 and TRBJ2-4; a possible D gene is TRBD2 (5 bases). Germline V gives CDR1 KGHDR, CDR2 SFDVKD. This CDR3 comprises 13 residues. The CDR3 DNA reads TGTGCCACCCCCGGGAAGACCAAAAACATTCGGTACTTC. Residues: CATPGKTKNIRYF.

CDR3 DNA sequence: TGTGCCTGGAGTCCGCGGGGTTTCTCTGGAAACACCATATATTTT. Translation gives CAWSPRGFSGNTIYF. The J gene is TRBJ1-3, the V gene TRBV30; no clear D. This CDR3 is built from 15 residues. The V end lost 2 bases, the J end lost 0 bases, and 11 bases lay between the germline ends. Germline values: CDR1 GTSNPN, CDR2 SVGIG (reference sequence).

This clonotype showed up many times. The chain joins TRBV20-1 to TRBJ2-7; TRBD2 matches at 10 bases. The length of the CDR3 is 15 residues. In germline, CDR1 is DFQATT, CDR2 SNEGSKA (reference sequence). V was pared by 3 bases and J by 4 bases, with 9 bases of the junction left unmatched. CDR3 bases: TGCAGTGCTAGTTTTTCCAGCGGGAGGGCTTACGAGCAGTACTTC. Encoded protein: CSASFSSGRAYEQYF.

Comment on this clonotype: This could be a read error, since a much larger clone is one nucleotide away. The chain joins TRBV20-1 to TRBJ1-1, with a possible D match to TRBD1 (6 bases). The germline V gene encodes CDR1 DFQATT and CDR2 SNEGSKA (reference sequence). This CDR3 contains 16 residues. Here the CDR3 DNA reads TGCGGTGCTAGTGAAGGGGGGCGGGCGCGAACGGGGGGAGCTTTCTTT. It specifies CGASEGGRARTGGAFF.

This clonotype was observed many times. J is TRBJ1-5 and V is TRBV6-1, with D perhaps matching TRBD1 (5 bases). Between the trimmed V and J ends, which lost 6 bases and 1 base, there was a span of 10 bases. The length of the CDR3 is 14 residues. CDR1 MNHNS and CDR2 SASEGT come from the germline V gene. CDR3 bases: TGTGCCAGCAGACGACAGTCCAGCAATCAGCCCCAGCATTTT. Protein product: CASRRQSSNQPQHF.

This clonotype was recorded many times. The chain carries TRBV5-4 and TRBJ2-7; tentatively, D is TRBD2 (6 bases). CDR3 length: 13 amino acids. Germline V gene lookup returns CDR1 SGHNT and CDR2 YYREEE (reference sequence). V was trimmed by 4 bases and J by 4 bases, leaving 12 bases between them. The CDR3 is CASSPGDGYEQYF. The CDR3 DNA sequence: TGTGCCAGCAGCCCGGGGGACGGATACGAGCAGTACTTC.